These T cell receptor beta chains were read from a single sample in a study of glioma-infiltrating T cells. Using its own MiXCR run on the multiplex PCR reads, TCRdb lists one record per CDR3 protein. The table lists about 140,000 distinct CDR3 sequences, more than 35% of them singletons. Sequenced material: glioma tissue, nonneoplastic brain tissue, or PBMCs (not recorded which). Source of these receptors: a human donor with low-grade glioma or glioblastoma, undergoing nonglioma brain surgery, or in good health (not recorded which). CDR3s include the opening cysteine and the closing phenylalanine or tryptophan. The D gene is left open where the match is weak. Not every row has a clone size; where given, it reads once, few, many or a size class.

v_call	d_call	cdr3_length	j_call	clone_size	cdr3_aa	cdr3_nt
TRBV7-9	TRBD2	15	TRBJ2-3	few	CASSPSGRAEDTQYF	TGTGCCAGCAGCCCTAGCGGGAGGGCCGAAGATACGCAGTATTTT
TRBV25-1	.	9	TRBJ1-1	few	CASAGKAFF	TGTGCCAGCGCAGGAAAAGCTTTCTTT
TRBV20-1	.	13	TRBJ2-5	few	CSALDRSQETQYF	TGCAGTGCACTAGATCGGAGTCAAGAGACCCAGTACTTC
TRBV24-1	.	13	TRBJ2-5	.	CATAKAGSETQYF	TGTGCCACCGCGAAGGCAGGGTCCGAGACCCAGTACTTC
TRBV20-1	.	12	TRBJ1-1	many	CSAREGGTEAFF	TGCAGTGCTAGAGAGGGGGGAACTGAAGCTTTCTTT
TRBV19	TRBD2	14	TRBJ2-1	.	CANSTLGVPSGQFF	TGTGCCAATAGTACCCTCGGGGTTCCTAGCGGGCAGTTCTTC
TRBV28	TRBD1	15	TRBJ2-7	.	CASSLDRAGVGEQYF	TGTGCCAGCAGTCTTGACAGGGCAGGTGTGGGGGAGCAGTACTTC
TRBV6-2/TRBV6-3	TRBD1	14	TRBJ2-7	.	CASSWDRKAYEQYF	TGTGCCAGCAGTTGGGACAGGAAAGCTTACGAGCAGTACTTC
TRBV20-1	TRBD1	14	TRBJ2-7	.	CSATIGTGIYEQYF	TGCAGTGCCACCATCGGGACAGGGATCTACGAGCAGTACTTC
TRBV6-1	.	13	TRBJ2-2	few	CASKRINTGELFF	TGTGCCAGCAAGAGGATTAACACCGGGGAGCTGTTTTTT
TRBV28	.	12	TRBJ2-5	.	CASSQGQETQYF	TGTGCCAGCAGTCAGGGACAAGAGACCCAGTACTTC
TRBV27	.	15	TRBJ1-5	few	CASSLQGPSNQPQHF	TGTGCCAGCAGTTTACAGGGCCCCAGCAATCAGCCCCAGCATTTT
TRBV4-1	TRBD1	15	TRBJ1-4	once	CASSQRDRVDEKLFF	TGCGCCAGCAGCCAAAGGGACAGGGTGGATGAAAAACTGTTTTTT
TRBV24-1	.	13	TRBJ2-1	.	CATSLTSGLEQFF	TGTGCCACCAGCCTTACTTCAGGGCTGGAGCAGTTCTTC
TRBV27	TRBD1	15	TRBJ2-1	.	CASSLGTASYNEQFF	TGTGCCAGCAGTTTAGGGACAGCCTCCTACAATGAGCAGTTCTTC
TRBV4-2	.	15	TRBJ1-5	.	CASSQVGVVNQPQHF	TGTGCCAGCAGCCAAGTTGGCGTGGTAAATCAGCCCCAGCATTTT
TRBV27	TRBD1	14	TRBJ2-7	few	CASSSTGQHSEQYF	TGTGCCAGCAGTTCTACGGGACAGCATTCCGAGCAGTACTTC
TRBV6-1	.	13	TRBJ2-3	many	CASSENRRDTQYF	TGTGCCAGCAGTGAAAATAGGAGAGATACGCAGTATTTT
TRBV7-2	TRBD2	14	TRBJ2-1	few	CASSLVPSGSIKFF	TGTGCCAGCAGCTTAGTCCCTAGCGGGAGCATCAAGTTCTTC
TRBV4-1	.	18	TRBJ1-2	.	CASSQDHGTGASNYGYTF	TGCGCCAGCAGCCAAGATCATGGGACTGGGGCAAGCAACTATGGCTACACCTTC
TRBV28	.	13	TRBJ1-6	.	CATEDSYNSPLHF	TGTGCCACCGAGGACTCCTATAATTCACCCCTCCACTTT
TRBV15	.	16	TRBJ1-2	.	CATSRGLAEMYYGYTF	TGTGCCACCAGCAGAGGGTTGGCTGAAATGTACTATGGCTACACCTTC
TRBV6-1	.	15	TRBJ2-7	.	CASSEGYGGVYEQYF	TGTGCCAGCAGTGAGGGATACGGGGGTGTATACGAGCAGTACTTC
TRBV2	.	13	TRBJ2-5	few	CASSEVEGWTQYF	TGTGCCAGCAGTGAAGTGGAGGGGTGGACCCAGTACTTC
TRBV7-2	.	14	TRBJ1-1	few	CASSYNGGNTEAFF	TGTGCCAGCAGCTATAATGGTGGGAACACTGAAGCTTTCTTT